These T cell receptor beta chains were read from a single sample in a study of blood T cell repertoires in COVID-19. Sequencing was performed with immunoSEQ multiplex PCR; in TCRdb, only in-frame clones are kept and a portion is missing. The sample holds approximately 94,000 clones, under 90% seen once. The specimen sequenced was peripheral blood. The receptors originated from a human donor in a cohort sampled during active COVID-19. Both conserved end residues are part of each CDR3. The D gene is left open where the match is weak. Clone size is stated in some rows and not others, as once, few, many or a class when expanded.

d_gene | len | j_gene | abundance | v_gene | CDR3aa | CDR3nt
. | 12 | TRBJ1-5 | few | TRBV3-1/TRBV3-2 | CARKILQGPQHF | TGTGCCAGAAAAATTCTTCAGGGGCCGCAGCATTTT
TRBD1 | 15 | TRBJ2-2 | . | TRBV7-7 | CASSPGQGTTGELFF | TGTGCTAGCAGCCCAGGACAGGGCACCACCGGGGAGCTGTTTTTT
. | 13 | TRBJ2-7 | . | TRBV5-4 | CASSLGRTYEQYF | TGTGCCAGCAGCTTGGGCAGAACCTACGAGCAGTACTTC
TRBD2 | 18 | TRBJ2-6 | . | TRBV6-2/TRBV6-3 | CASSYTLAGGFGANVLTF | TGTGCCAGCAGTTATACCCTAGCGGGAGGGTTTGGGGCCAACGTCCTGACTTTC
TRBD1 | 17 | TRBJ1-4 | . | TRBV6-2/TRBV6-3 | CASSSNRPGQGGEKLFF | TGTGCCAGCAGTTCAAACCGACCGGGACAGGGAGGCGAAAAACTGTTTTTT
TRBD1 | 15 | TRBJ1-2 | . | TRBV5-1 | CASGGSGQYPNGYTF | TGCGCCAGCGGAGGGTCGGGACAGTATCCTAATGGCTACACCTTC
. | 14 | TRBJ1-2 | . | TRBV7-9 | CASTRGPTSGGYTF | TGTGCCAGCACCAGGGGCCCGACTTCGGGTGGCTACACCTTC
. | 15 | TRBJ2-7 | . | TRBV11-2 | CASSLGAGRRYEQYF | TGTGCCAGCAGCTTAGGGGCTGGGAGGAGATACGAGCAGTACTTC
. | 16 | TRBJ2-7 | . | TRBV7-8 | CASSLAVLEGVYEQYF | TGTGCCAGCAGCTTAGCGGTCCTTGAAGGGGTCTACGAGCAGTACTTC
TRBD1 | 14 | TRBJ1-1 | . | TRBV19 | CASSIGDRNTEAFF | TGTGCCAGTAGTATTGGGGACAGGAACACTGAAGCTTTCTTT
TRBD2 | 15 | TRBJ2-1 | . | TRBV6-5 | CASSLLLAAYNEQFF | TGTGCCAGCAGTCTTTTACTAGCGGCCTACAATGAGCAGTTCTTC
TRBD2 | 14 | TRBJ2-3 | . | TRBV2 | CASRMSGGKNTQYF | TGTGCCAGCAGGATGAGCGGGGGGAAAAATACGCAGTATTTT
. | 14 | TRBJ1-6 | . | TRBV6-5 | CASTTNVGWTPLHF | TGTGCCAGCACCACTAACGTTGGGTGGACACCCCTCCACTTT
. | 14 | TRBJ2-5 | . | TRBV5-1 | CASSLATVQETQYF | TGCGCCAGCAGCTTGGCGACAGTCCAAGAGACCCAGTACTTC
. | 14 | TRBJ1-2 | . | TRBV7-2 | CASSLAPTGYGYTF | TGTGCCAGCAGCTTAGCCCCAACCGGCTATGGCTACACCTTC
TRBD1 | 13 | TRBJ1-5 | . | TRBV20-1 | CSASQGVNQPQHF | TGCAGTGCTAGTCAGGGGGTAAATCAGCCCCAGCATTTT
TRBD2 | 15 | TRBJ2-2 | few | TRBV11-2 | CASSPLTGGTGELFF | TGTGCCAGCAGCCCCCTTACGGGGGGAACCGGGGAGCTGTTTTTT
TRBD1 | 18 | TRBJ2-2 | . | TRBV27 | CASSRRLTGTGVAGELFF | TGTGCCAGCAGCCGCCGCCTAACCGGGACAGGGGTTGCCGGGGAGCTGTTTTTT
TRBD1 | 14 | TRBJ2-7 | . | TRBV6-6 | CASSSPTGAYEQYF | TGTGCCAGCAGTTCCCCGACAGGGGCCTACGAGCAGTACTTC
TRBD2 | 13 | TRBJ2-7 | . | TRBV29-1 | CSVGLASPIEQYF | TGCAGCGTGGGACTAGCAAGCCCTATCGAGCAGTACTTC
TRBD1 | 15 | TRBJ2-2 | . | TRBV7-2 | CASSPRQGAGGELFF | TGTGCCAGCAGCCCACGACAGGGGGCAGGCGGGGAGCTGTTTTTT
. | 14 | TRBJ1-2 | . | TRBV6-5 | CASRLDTTNYGYTF | TGTGCCAGCAGATTGGACACGACTAACTATGGCTACACCTTC
TRBD1 | 12 | TRBJ2-1 | . | TRBV29-1 | CSVGQGGGEQFF | TGCAGCGTAGGACAGGGGGGAGGTGAGCAGTTCTTC
. | 14 | TRBJ1-5 | . | TRBV3-1/TRBV3-2 | CASSHLGAGQPQHF | TGTGCCAGCAGCCATTTGGGGGCAGGTCAGCCCCAGCATTTT
. | 14 | TRBJ2-7 | . | TRBV10-3 | CAISESAGNYEQYF | TGTGCCATCAGTGAGTCTGCAGGGAATTACGAGCAGTACTTC
. | 12 | TRBJ2-7 | . | TRBV12-3/TRBV12-4 | CASSWGRYEQYF | TGTGCCAGCAGCTGGGGGCGGTACGAGCAGTACTTC
TRBD2 | 17 | TRBJ2-7 | . | TRBV5-5 | CASSSGLAGDLLDEQYF | TGTGCCAGCAGCTCAGGACTAGCGGGAGATCTGCTGGACGAGCAGTACTTC
TRBD1 | 13 | TRBJ1-4 | . | TRBV29-1 | CSVGQGGGEKLFF | TGCAGCGTCGGACAGGGAGGTGGCGAAAAACTGTTTTTT
TRBD1 | 13 | TRBJ1-2 | . | TRBV6-6 | CASSPTGNYGYTF | TGTGCCAGCAGTCCGACAGGGAACTATGGCTACACCTTC
TRBD1 | 14 | TRBJ2-5 | . | TRBV10-3 | CAISNTGDGETQYF | TGTGCCATCAGCAACACAGGGGACGGAGAGACCCAGTACTTC